This record looks at one T cell receptor beta chain sequence and its context. Its specificity is not known. These data originate in a study of high-grade serous ovarian cancer treatment subgroups. As for the study in general: Each sample yielded on average about 7,000 unique TCR beta rearrangements from roughly 15,000 reads. Study findings and constraints: CDR1 and CDR2 were left unanalyzed; analyses focused on CDR3.

In germline, CDR1 is SGDLS, CDR2 YYNGEE. The V and J ends lost 3 bases and 4 bases respectively, with 11 bases between them. There are 13 residues in the CDR3. TCRdb keeps only in-frame clones here, not all; method: immunoSEQ multiplex PCR. This table has 35,000 to 45,000 clones, about 79% appearing once. Tumor samples were taken before definitive surgery or chemotherapy. The sequencing sample was made of tumor tissue. The receptor's source is a human donor with high-grade serous ovarian cancer. This chain uses TRBV9 with TRBJ2-7; a weak D match, TRBD1 (6 bases). The CDR3 here is CASSAGTQYEQYF. The CDR3 nucleotides read TGTGCCAGCAGCGCCGGGACACAGTACGAGCAGTACTTC.